This T cell receptor (beta chain) was recorded in a study of blood T cell repertoires in COVID-19. Study-level information: Sample material is recorded as cDNA or gDNA derived from T cells, B-cell-depleted T cells, or PBMCs.

Sequencing used immunoSEQ multiplex PCR; TCRdb keeps in-frame clones, though not all of them. The repertoire consists of around 480,000 clones, with roughly 88% occurring once and the leading ten covering 10% to 15%. The CDR3 runs to 15 residues. Losses at the gene ends were 3 bases for V and 6 bases for J; bases not matched to a gene: 9. Germline values: CDR1 DFQATT, CDR2 SNEGSKA (reference sequence). Followed over time, Seattle patients had been enrolled while infection was active. The TCR sequence derives from a woman aged 50 to 60 with COVID-19, enrolled during active disease. Source material: peripheral blood. This chain joins TRBV20-1 and TRBJ2-3; 10 bases are a match to TRBD2. The CDR3 DNA follows: TGCAGTGCTAGTTCACTAGCGGGGCCAGGGGATACGCAGTATTTT. This codes for CSASSLAGPGDTQYF.